The present entry profiles one T cell receptor beta chain with its context. These data belong to a study of blood T cell repertoires in COVID-19. For the study at large: Samples representing acute and convalescent COVID-19 were sourced from the United States, Italy and Spain.

Source study methods: Reference gene primers were amplified, and this amplification served to estimate nucleated cell counts. The table came from immunoSEQ multiplex PCR; TCRdb's copy has only in-frame clones and leaves some out. V, J and clone size are taken as reported in that table, and D and trimming were inferred from the DNA itself. The sample has about 230,000 clones, 84% seen once; the top ten hold around 2.4%. Material: peripheral blood. The sequence was collected from a man aged 35 to 55 who had recovered from COVID-19.

Here the CDR3 reads CASSTDSGLGKEKLFF. CDR3 nucleotides: TGTGCTAGTTCTACCGACTCAGGGTTGGGGAAAGAAAAACTGTTTTTT. The V call is TRBV12-5, the J call TRBJ1-4, with D maybe TRBD1 (5 bases). This CDR3 has 16 residues. V lost 8 bases and J 8 bases, leaving 24 bases between the germline ends. Germline lookup yields CDR1 LGHNT and CDR2 FRNRAP.